Following are 6 T cell receptor beta chains from one sample sequenced in a study of blood T cell repertoires in COVID-19. Produced via immunoSEQ multiplex PCR; TCRdb's table is partial and in-frame only. The sample gives around 250,000 clones, 70% to 90% of which show up once; 6.2% is in the top ten. The sequencing input was peripheral blood. These receptors were taken from a man in his sixties with acute or convalescent COVID-19.

This clone has more than one count but fewer than ten. V and J are TRBV29-1 and TRBJ2-1; 13 bases are a match to TRBD2. Germline assignment: CDR1 SQVTM and CDR2 ANQGSEA. Trimming cost V 5 bases and J 2 bases; bases outside gene matches: 6. The CDR3 runs 16 residues. CDR3 region: CSVTGLAGATYNEQFF. CDR3 sequence (DNA): TGCAGCGTTACTGGACTAGCGGGAGCTACCTACAATGAGCAGTTCTTC.

The chain employs TRBV3-1 (or the pseudogene TRBV3-2) and TRBJ1-3; D call uncertain. Trimming took 0 bases from V and 2 from J, leaving 8 bases between them. This CDR3 contains 15 residues. Germline V lookup: CDR1 LGHDT, CDR2 YNNKEL (reference sequence). The CDR3 here is CASSQDLVPGNTIYF. In DNA, the CDR3 is TGTGCCAGCAGCCAAGATTTAGTTCCTGGAAACACCATATATTTT.

The chain is built from TRBV19 and TRBJ2-1; 11 nucleotides align to TRBD2. From germline, CDR1 is LNHDA and CDR2 SQIVND (reference sequence). The V and J ends lost 6 bases and 8 bases, in that order; junction bases with no gene match: 15. The CDR3 length is 17 residues. CDR3 amino acids: CASSPDRDTSGRDEQFF. DNA of the CDR3: TGTGCCAGTAGCCCAGACAGGGATACTAGCGGGAGAGATGAGCAGTTCTTC.

This chain connects TRBV28 to TRBJ2-5; 8 bases agree with TRBD2. After removal of 6 bases from V and 5 bases from J, the junction contained 14 bases not matched to a gene. The V gene's germline CDR1 is MDHEN and CDR2 SYDVKM. CDR3 length: 16 amino acids. This chain's CDR3 is CASSPSRGGAGETQYF. Here the CDR3 DNA reads TGTGCCAGCAGCCCCAGTCGGGGGGGCGCGGGGGAGACCCAGTACTTC.

The rearrangement links TRBV9 to TRBJ1-5, with D unclear. This CDR3 is 15 amino acids long. Trimming left V 0 bases short and J 7 bases short, with 14 bases between. Germline CDR1 SGDLS, CDR2 YYNGEE. The CDR3 region is CASSVDQSPWQPQHF. CDR3 nucleotides: TGTGCCAGCAGCGTAGACCAGTCCCCCTGGCAGCCCCAGCATTTT.

The chain employs TRBV15 and TRBJ1-5; no definite D call. Trimming removed 0 bases at V and 7 bases at J, with 7 bases between. Germline V CDR1 and CDR2: LNHNV, YYDKDF (reference sequence). This CDR3 is 13 amino acids long. CDR3 bases: TGTGCCACCAGCAGAGATAAAAGCCAGCCCCAGCATTTT. It translates to CATSRDKSQPQHF.